The rows below give T cell receptor beta chains drawn from one sample of a study of blood T cell repertoires in COVID-19. TCRdb's copy holds only in-frame clones and misses some; the assay was immunoSEQ multiplex PCR. The sample has approximately 120,000 clones, 86% seen once. The sequencing input was peripheral blood. These TCRs come from a human donor in a cohort sampled during active COVID-19. Each CDR3 is given with its conserved first and last residue. The D gene is left open where the match is weak. Size is omitted from some rows. Given values are once, few, many or a class for expanded clones.

J gene	V gene	clone size	D gene	CDR3 DNA	CDR3 protein
TRBJ2-1	TRBV19	-	TRBD1	TGTGCCAGTAGCCCAAGACAGGGGTTACACAATGAGCAGTTCTTC	CASSPRQGLHNEQFF
TRBJ2-5	TRBV5-4	-	TRBD2	TGTGCCAGCAGCTTGGTAGCGGGAGCGGAAGAGACCCAGTACTTC	CASSLVAGAEETQYF
TRBJ2-5	TRBV3-1/TRBV3-2	once	-	TGTGCCAGCAGCCCCGCCGTTGCCGGGGTAGAGACCCAGTACTTC	CASSPAVAGVETQYF
TRBJ2-7	TRBV7-6	-	-	TGTGCCAGCAGCTTAGCAGGGGGAGCCACGGGGCGCGACGAGCAGTACTTC	CASSLAGGATGRDEQYF
TRBJ2-1	TRBV27	-	-	TGTGCCAGCAGTTATGGTACTAGGGATGAGCAGTTCTTC	CASSYGTRDEQFF
TRBJ2-3	TRBV5-1	-	-	TGCGCCAGCAGGAGGGATGCAGATACGCAGTATTTT	CASRRDADTQYF
TRBJ1-2	TRBV5-6	-	TRBD1	TGTGCCAGCAGCTCCCCGGACAGGGCCCATGGCTACACCTTC	CASSSPDRAHGYTF
TRBJ2-1	TRBV2	-	TRBD2	TGTGCCAGCAGTGTAGGACTAGCGGGAGGGAATGAGCAGTTCTTC	CASSVGLAGGNEQFF
TRBJ2-1	TRBV20-1	-	-	TGCAGTGAATCAAGGGGCGGTGAGCAGTTCTTC	CSESRGGEQFF
TRBJ2-2	TRBV18	few	-	TGTGCCAGCTCACCCAGACTAACCGGGGAGCTGTTTTTT	CASSPRLTGELFF
TRBJ2-7	TRBV19	-	TRBD1	TGTGCCAGTAGTACCCCCGGGACAGGGATCTACGAGCAGTACTTC	CASSTPGTGIYEQYF
TRBJ2-2	TRBV4-3	-	TRBD2	TGCGCCAGCAGCCAAGGGGGACTAGCGGGAGGGCTGATGGGGGAGCTGTTTTTT	CASSQGGLAGGLMGELFF
TRBJ2-7	TRBV25-1	-	TRBD1	TGTGCCAGCAGCGTGGCAGGGGGCGTCGGCGAGCAGTACTTC	CASSVAGGVGEQYF
TRBJ1-6	TRBV30	few	-	TGTGCCTGGGGGTCCGGGGGAAATTCACCCCTCCACTTT	CAWGSGGNSPLHF
TRBJ1-1	TRBV6-5	-	-	TGTGCCAGCAGAGCGGGGAACACTGAAGCTTTCTTT	CASRAGNTEAFF
TRBJ1-5	TRBV30	-	-	TGTGCCTGGAGTGTACGATCAAGGGGGATTCAGCCCCAGCATTTT	CAWSVRSRGIQPQHF
TRBJ2-1	TRBV5-1	-	-	TGCGCCAGCAGCTTGGTGGAGGGTACCTACAATGAGCAGTTCTTC	CASSLVEGTYNEQFF
TRBJ1-1	TRBV5-1	-	-	TGCGCCAGCAGCTCTACGGGGGTTTACACTGAAGCTTTCTTT	CASSSTGVYTEAFF
TRBJ1-1	TRBV12-3/TRBV12-4	-	-	TGTGCCAGCACCTTGAACACTGAAGCTTTCTTT	CASTLNTEAFF
TRBJ2-1	TRBV19	-	-	TGTGCCAGTAGGACTTCTCCGGGACTCCAGAAGCAGTTCTTC	CASRTSPGLQKQFF
TRBJ2-7	TRBV27	-	TRBD2	TGTGCCAGCAGTTTATTGCGGGGGAGTGAGCAGTACTTC	CASSLLRGSEQYF
TRBJ1-2	TRBV4-1	-	-	TGCGCCAGCAGCCAAGTCCCGGCGGCTAACTATGGCTACACCTTC	CASSQVPAANYGYTF
TRBJ1-1	TRBV14	-	-	TGTGCCAGCAGCCAAGGCGGGACGACTGAAGCTTTCTTT	CASSQGGTTEAFF
TRBJ1-1	TRBV5-6	-	TRBD1	TGTGCCAGCAGCTTGGTGTCTCTTACAGGGGGCCCCGCTTTCTTT	CASSLVSLTGGPAFF
TRBJ1-5	TRBV18	-	-	TGTGCCAGCTCACCGTCCGATCAGCCCCAGCATTTT	CASSPSDQPQHF
TRBJ2-2	TRBV12-3/TRBV12-4	once	TRBD2	TGTGCCAGCAGTTCGGAACCGGGAGGGCTGTTTTTT	CASSSEPGGLFF
TRBJ1-3	TRBV6-6	-	-	TGTGCCAGCAGTTCACCCGCAGGGTCTGGAAACACCATATATTTT	CASSSPAGSGNTIYF
TRBJ1-6	TRBV28	-	-	TGTGCCAGCACCCAGGGGATTTCACCCCTCCACTTT	CASTQGISPLHF
TRBJ2-7	TRBV7-9	-	-	TGTGCCAGCAGCTCGACAGCCGCCACCTACGAGCAGTACTTC	CASSSTAATYEQYF
TRBJ2-7	TRBV27	-	TRBD2	TGTGCCAGCAGTCCCAAGCCCGGGGGGGTCTACGAGCAGTACTTC	CASSPKPGGVYEQYF
TRBJ1-5	TRBV5-1	-	-	TGCGCCAGCAGCTTGGGCGGACAAGAGCAGCCCCAGCATTTT	CASSLGGQEQPQHF
TRBJ2-5	TRBV7-9	-	TRBD1	TGTGCCAGCAGCGGGCAGGGGGTACGAGAGACCCAGTACTTC	CASSGQGVRETQYF
TRBJ2-1	TRBV9	-	TRBD2	TGTGCCAGCAGCGTAGAGGCTAGCGGGAGGGCCAATGGGTATGAGCAGTTCTTC	CASSVEASGRANGYEQFF
TRBJ1-1	TRBV6-6	-	-	TGTGCCAGCCGTCCGGGACTGCACACTGAAGCTTTCTTT	CASRPGLHTEAFF
TRBJ2-7	TRBV6-5	-	TRBD1	TGTGCCAGCACCGGACAGGAAATCTCCTACGAGCAGTACTTC	CASTGQEISYEQYF
TRBJ2-7	TRBV6-5	-	TRBD2	TGTGCCAGCACCTTACTAGCGGGAGTTATCTACGAGCAGTACTTC	CASTLLAGVIYEQYF
TRBJ2-1	TRBV11-3	-	TRBD2	TGTGCCAGCAGCTTAGGGGTGGGACTAGCGGGTATTAACTACAATGAGCAGTTCTTC	CASSLGVGLAGINYNEQFF
TRBJ2-5	TRBV7-3	-	TRBD1	TGTGCCAGCAGCTCCTCGGGACAGGGAGAGACCCAGTACTTC	CASSSSGQGETQYF
TRBJ1-5	TRBV28	-	TRBD1	TGTGCCAGCAGTTCGGTTTTGCACAGGGGTGATCAGCCCCAGCATTTT	CASSSVLHRGDQPQHF
TRBJ2-3	TRBV4-2	-	-	TGTGCCAGCAGCCAAGTACCGGGGTCGGGGTATGGTACGCAGTATTTT	CASSQVPGSGYGTQYF
TRBJ2-5	TRBV2	-	-	TGTGCCAGCAGTGCTAGGCCTCAAGAGACCCAGTACTTC	CASSARPQETQYF
TRBJ2-2	TRBV14	-	-	TGTGCCAGCAGCCCAAGAGGTCTTAGCGGGGAGCTGTTTTTT	CASSPRGLSGELFF
TRBJ2-7	TRBV4-1	-	TRBD2	TGCGCCAGCAGCCAAGCTAGCGGGGGGAGATACGAGCAGTACTTC	CASSQASGGRYEQYF
TRBJ2-2	TRBV28	-	-	TGTGCCAGCAGTTTGGTTCGGGGAGCCGGGGAGCTGTTTTTT	CASSLVRGAGELFF
TRBJ2-3	TRBV12-3/TRBV12-4	-	-	TGTGCCAGCAGTTTAAGTATAGTAGATACGCAGTATTTT	CASSLSIVDTQYF
TRBJ1-2	TRBV3-1/TRBV3-2	-	-	TGTGCCAGCAGCCCGGACACGATCTTCTCCTATGGCTACACCTTC	CASSPDTIFSYGYTF